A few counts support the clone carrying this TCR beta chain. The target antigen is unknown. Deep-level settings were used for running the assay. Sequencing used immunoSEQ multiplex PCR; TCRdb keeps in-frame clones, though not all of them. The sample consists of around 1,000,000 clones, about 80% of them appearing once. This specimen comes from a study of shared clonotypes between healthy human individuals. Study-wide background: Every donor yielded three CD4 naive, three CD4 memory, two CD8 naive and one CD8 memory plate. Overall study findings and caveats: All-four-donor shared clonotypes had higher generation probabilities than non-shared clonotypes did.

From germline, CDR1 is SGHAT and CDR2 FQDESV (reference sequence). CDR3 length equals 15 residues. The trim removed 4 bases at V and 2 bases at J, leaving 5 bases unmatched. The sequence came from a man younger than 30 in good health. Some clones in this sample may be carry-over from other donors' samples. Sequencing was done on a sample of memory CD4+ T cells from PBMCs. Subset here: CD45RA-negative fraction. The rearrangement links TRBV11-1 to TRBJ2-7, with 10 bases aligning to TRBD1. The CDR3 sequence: CASSSSDRGAYEQYF. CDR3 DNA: TGTGCCAGCAGCTCCTCGGACAGGGGGGCCTACGAGCAGTACTTC.